One T cell receptor beta chain is described in this entry. The sample originates from a study of blood T cell repertoires in COVID-19. About the research overall: The United States, Italy and Spain supplied acute and convalescent COVID-19 samples.

This CDR3 region has 13 residues. V was trimmed by 5 bases and J by 7 bases, leaving 12 bases between them. The protocol was immunoSEQ multiplex PCR, while the TCRdb copy is restricted to in-frame clones and leaves out a portion. The table shows about 380,000 clones, with less than 85% occurring only once. The rearrangement links TRBV12-3 or TRBV12-4 to TRBJ2-1; the D gene is possibly TRBD1 (5 bases). The sequence derives from a woman between 18 and 30 years old with acute or convalescent COVID-19. What was sequenced was peripheral blood. CDR3: CASSLDQGNEQFF. The CDR3 region has the DNA TGTGCCAGCAGTCTGGATCAGGGTAATGAGCAGTTCTTC.